One and the same sample provided the 22 T cell receptor beta chains below, sequenced in a study of PD-1 blockade in classical Hodgkin lymphoma. Each patient experienced a relapse that followed autologous stem cell transplantation, and brentuximab vedotin exposure varied. Data came from immunoSEQ multiplex PCR; TCRdb stores just in-frame clones and leaves some out. The sample has 89,000 or so clones; around 90% are singletons. Sample: peripheral blood mononuclear cells (PBMCs), taken before the second cycle of nivolumab. These receptors came from a human donor with classical Hodgkin lymphoma.

V is TRBV9 and J is TRBJ1-5, with TRBD1 matching 11 bases. J lost 7 bases, V lost 4 bases, and 7 bases had no gene match. There are 15 residues in the CDR3. Germline V gene data show CDR1 as SGDLS and CDR2 as YYNGEE. In nucleotides, the CDR3 is TGTGCCAGCAGCCTAGAGGGACAGGGGGGGCAGCCCCAGCATTTT. Residues: CASSLEGQGGQPQHF.

The CDR3 nucleotides read TGCAGTGCTCTCGCCGGGACTAGGCAGTTCTTC. Encoded protein: CSALAGTRQFF. The chain is built from TRBV20-1 and TRBJ2-1; 8 bases agree with TRBD2. Germline CDR1 is DFQATT and CDR2 is SNEGSKA (reference sequence). The CDR3 loop spans 11 amino acids. The V and J ends lost 5 bases and 12 bases, in that order; junction bases with no gene match: 6.

CDR3 region: CASSLLQGGSNEQFF. CDR3 bases: TGCGCCAGCAGCTTACTACAGGGAGGCAGCAATGAGCAGTTCTTC. The chain is built from TRBV5-1 and TRBJ2-1, with D possibly being TRBD1 or TRBD2 (6 bases each). The germline gives CDR1 SGHRS, CDR2 YFSETQ. The CDR3 is 15 amino acids. V dropped 2 bases and J dropped 6 bases, with 15 bases sitting between them.

The genes are TRBV2 and TRBJ2-3; TRBD1 matches 7 bases. The CDR3 is made up of 15 amino acids. Germline V gives CDR1 SNHLY, CDR2 FYNNEI. V shed 1 base, J shed 2 bases, and the junction held 3 bases outside the gene matches. CDR3 DNA: TGTGCCAGCAGTGAAGGTGGGACAGCCACAGATACGCAGTATTTT. Amino acids: CASSEGGTATDTQYF. The whole variable domain, remainder taken from reference TRBV2 and TRBJ2-3, is EPEVTQTPSHQVTQMGQEVILRCVPISNHLYFYWYRQILGQKVEFLVSFYNNEISEKSEIFDDQFSVERPDGSNFTLKIRSTKLEDSAMYFCASSEGGTATDTQYFGPGTRLTVL.

The chain links TRBV5-5 to TRBJ2-5; D might be TRBD1 or TRBD2, each matching 5 bases. The CDR3 loop spans 15 amino acids. Germline CDR1 is SGHKS and CDR2 is YYEKEE (reference sequence). The V end lost 6 bases, the J end lost 4 bases, and 19 bases lay between the germline ends. The CDR3: CASTPRRGAGETQYF. In DNA form, the CDR3 reads TGTGCCAGCACCCCGAGGCGAGGGGCCGGAGAGACCCAGTACTTC.

This clone is a singleton in its sample. The chain has TRBV18 and TRBJ2-7; TRBD1 matches at 11 bases. Germline CDR1 KGHSH, CDR2 LQKENI. This CDR3 contains 18 residues. After removal of 0 bases from V and 1 base from J, the junction contained 8 bases not matched to a gene. The CDR3 DNA is TGTGCCAGCTCACCACCTGGACAGGGGGCCATTATTTCCTACGAGCAGTACTTC. The encoded protein is CASSPPGQGAIISYEQYF.

The chain employs TRBV11-1 and TRBJ2-2, with D uncertain. Trimming took 0 bases from V and 0 from J, leaving 5 bases between them. Germline-derived CDR1 and CDR2 are SGHAT and FQDESV (reference sequence). The CDR3 loop spans 15 amino acids. This chain's CDR3 is CASSLAIANTGELFF. The CDR3 coding sequence is TGTGCCAGCAGCTTAGCAATAGCGAACACCGGGGAGCTGTTTTTT.

This sequence joins TRBV5-1 and TRBJ2-3; tentatively, D is TRBD1 or TRBD2 (5 bases each). The germline V and J ends were trimmed by 4 bases and 5 bases, with 11 bases remaining between them. The germline gives CDR1 SGHRS, CDR2 YFSETQ. The CDR3 has 13 amino acids. CDR3 sequence reads: CASSVGPGDTQYF. The CDR3 region has the DNA TGCGCCAGCAGCGTGGGACCGGGAGATACGCAGTATTTT.

The chain is built from TRBV19 and TRBJ1-2; D ambiguous. Germline V gene sequence: CDR1 LNHDA, CDR2 SQIVND (reference sequence). The CDR3 totals 14 residues. Trimming pared 7 bases from V and 7 bases from J, leaving 19 bases between. The CDR3: CASTQTNRASGYTF. CDR3 DNA sequence: TGTGCCAGTACCCAAACAAACAGAGCTTCTGGCTACACCTTC.

The table lists this clone with a few counts. The chain joins TRBV25-1 to TRBJ1-5; D perhaps matches TRBD1 (6 bases). The CDR3 length is 15 residues. Per germline, CDR1 MGHDK and CDR2 SYGVNS. V was pared by 2 bases and J by 3 bases, with 11 bases between. Here the CDR3 DNA reads TGTGCCAGCAGTGAAAGGGGGGCCAACAATCAGCCCCAGCATTTT. Its translation is CASSERGANNQPQHF.

This sequence joins TRBV29-1 and TRBJ2-3; D tentatively fits TRBD1 or TRBD2 (5 bases each). This CDR3 region has 12 residues. The germline CDR1 and CDR2 sequences are SQVTM and ANQGSEA. The CDR3 here is CTVRGSTDTQYF. The CDR3, as DNA: TGCACCGTCCGGGGCTCCACAGATACGCAGTATTTT.

The V call is TRBV4-1, the J call TRBJ2-1; no definite D call. Trimming took 3 bases from V and 9 from J, leaving 9 bases between them. The germline CDR1 and CDR2 sequences are MGHRA and YSYEKL. This CDR3 spans 12 amino acids. The CDR3 region has the DNA TGCGCCAGCAGCCAGATACCCTTTGAGCAGTTCTTC. Residues: CASSQIPFEQFF.

DNA of the CDR3: TGTGCCAGCAGCTTAGAGGTCGAGGGGCGCAATGAGCAGTTCTTC. Translating it yields CASSLEVEGRNEQFF. The J gene is TRBJ2-1, the V gene TRBV11-2; D could derive from TRBD1 or TRBD2 (5 bases each). This CDR3 has 15 amino acids. V lost 0 bases and J 6 bases, leaving 12 bases between the germline ends. Germline values: CDR1 SGHAT, CDR2 FQNNGV. Full variable domain (outside the CDR3, taken from reference TRBV11-2 and TRBJ2-1): EAGVAQSPRYKIIEKRQSVAFWCNPISGHATLYWYQQILGQGPKLLIQFQNNGVVDDSQLPKDRFSAERLKGVDSTLKIQPAKLEDSAVYLCASSLEVEGRNEQFFGPGTRLTVL.

The chain has TRBV9 and TRBJ1-4; 12 bases are a match to TRBD1. The CDR3 runs 14 residues. V shed 3 bases and J 11 bases; nucleotides not matched to a gene: 5. Germline V lookup: CDR1 SGDLS, CDR2 YYNGEE. The CDR3 DNA follows: TGTGCCAGCAGCGGGGACAGGGGGCGAGGTAAACTGTTTTTT. It translates to CASSGDRGRGKLFF. The full variable domain, its missing parts supplied by reference TRBV9 and TRBJ1-4, is DSGVTQTPKHLITATGQRVTLRCSPRSGDLSVYWYQQSLDQGLQFLIQYYNGEERAKGNILERFSAQQFPDLHSELNLSSLELGDSALYFCASSGDRGRGKLFFGSGTQLSVL.

The gene calls are TRBV12-5 and TRBJ2-7, with D possibly matching TRBD2 (7 bases). Trimming left V 0 bases short and J 6 bases short, with 12 bases between. Germline CDR1 LGHNT, CDR2 FRNRAP. The CDR3 covers 14 residues. The CDR3 nucleotides are TGTGCTAGTGGTTTGGTACGGGGGGCCGGCGAGCAGTACTTC. Translation gives CASGLVRGAGEQYF.

This clone has more than one count but fewer than ten. The rearrangement uses TRBV4-2 and TRBJ1-4; D perhaps matches TRBD1 (5 bases). The length of the CDR3 is 16 residues. The V end was cut by 4 bases, the J end by 7 bases, with 19 bases between. CDR1 is LGHNA, CDR2 YNFKEQ, per germline. In DNA form, the CDR3 reads TGTGCCAGCAGCCGCAAAACAGGAAAGGAGGGTGAAAAACTGTTTTTT. It yields the protein CASSRKTGKEGEKLFF.

The chain recombines TRBV6-6 with TRBJ2-1; D tentatively reads TRBD1 or TRBD2 (5 bases each). Germline CDR1 and CDR2: MNHNY and SVGAGI (reference sequence). The germline V and J ends were trimmed by 2 bases and 1 base, with 12 bases remaining between them. The CDR3 sequence is 16 residues long. CDR3: CASSYRARGSYNEQFF. The CDR3, as DNA: TGTGCCAGCAGTTACCGGGCGAGGGGATCCTACAATGAGCAGTTCTTC.

This clone was counted once. The chain couples TRBV28 to TRBJ2-3; 9 bases line up with TRBD2. CDR3 length: 16 amino acids. Germline assignment: CDR1 MDHEN and CDR2 SYDVKM. J gave up 6 bases and V 6 bases, and 13 bases lay outside the gene matches. CDR3 in DNA: TGTGCCAGCAGGGGCGAGAGCGGGAGGAGGGGGGATACGCAGTATTTT. This translates into CASRGESGRRGDTQYF.

This chain uses TRBV19 with TRBJ1-2; D possibly corresponds to TRBD1 (5 bases). The CDR3 covers 13 residues. Germline CDR1 LNHDA, CDR2 SQIVND (reference sequence). V gave up 9 bases and J gave up 0 bases, with 11 bases separating them. The CDR3 spells CASLGDSNYGYTF. DNA of the CDR3: TGTGCCAGCTTAGGGGACTCTAACTATGGCTACACCTTC.

This chain joins TRBV9 and TRBJ1-5; the match to TRBD1 covers 8 bases. J was trimmed by 7 bases and V by 2 bases; bases with no gene match: 8. The germline V gene encodes CDR1 SGDLS and CDR2 YYNGEE. This CDR3 comprises 15 residues. The CDR3 DNA sequence: TGTGCCAGCAGCGTCGGACAGGGCGTAGGGCAGCCCCAGCATTTT. Protein sequence: CASSVGQGVGQPQHF.

The genes are TRBV19 and TRBJ2-7, with TRBD2 matching over 9 bases. CDR3 length: 14 amino acids. V dropped 3 bases and J dropped 4; count of bases not matched to a gene: 4. The germline gives CDR1 LNHDA, CDR2 SQIVND (reference sequence). The CDR3 nucleotides read TGTGCCAGTAGTATCCAGCGGGAGGATTACGAGCAGTACTTC. Its protein product is CASSIQREDYEQYF. Based on the CDR3 plus reference TRBV19 and TRBJ2-7, the full variable domain is DGGITQSPKYLFRKEGQNVTLSCEQNLNHDAMYWYRQDPGQGLRLIYYSQIVNDFQKGDIAEGYSVSREKKESFPLTVTSAQKNPTAFYLCASSIQREDYEQYFGPGTRLTVT.

The chain is built from TRBV13 and TRBJ2-1, with 14 nucleotides matching TRBD2. Per the germline V gene, CDR1 is PRHDT and CDR2 is FYEKMQ (reference sequence). Trimming took 6 bases from V and 6 from J; bases not matched to a gene: 4. This CDR3 spans 15 amino acids. The CDR3 loop reads CASRSGTSGSNEQFF. DNA for the CDR3: TGTGCCAGCAGGTCCGGGACTAGCGGGAGCAATGAGCAGTTCTTC.